The entry below gives a single T cell receptor beta chain sequence along with its context. Its antigen is not identified. The junction differs from germline at one of its ends, possibly a read error. This specimen belongs to a study of cytomegalovirus exposure and HLA in healthy donors. Study outcomes and limitations: In a later analysis, TCR beta V- and J-gene trimming showed a link to a missense DCLRE1C variant.

Germline CDR1 MNHNS, CDR2 SASEGT. There are 14 residues in the CDR3. Primers for the PCR totalled 60 Vbeta and 13 Jbeta. Assay used: immunoSEQ multiplex PCR; TCRdb lists only in-frame clones, some missing. The sample consists of 84,000 or so clones, 60% to 80% of them appearing once. The chain employs TRBV6-1 and TRBJ1-3; TRBD1 matches at 7 bases. Sequencing was performed on PBMCs. The source is a man aged 30 to 45 in good health and CMV-seronegative. CDR3 protein: CTSSERDRRNTIYF. The CDR3 nucleotides read TGTACCAGCAGTGAGCGGGACAGAAGAAACACCATATATTTT.